The TCR beta chain under discussion was sequenced for a study of T cell responses to AZD1222 COVID-19 vaccine. Turning to this clone: As yet, its antigen is unknown.

Study-level points and caveats: Donors were largely white British and mainly female; clonal diversity was possibly underestimated.

Using immunoSEQ multiplex PCR, the repertoire was profiled, and TCRdb retains in-frame clones only, with some absent. The table lists more than 140,000 clones, about 91% of them singletons. The CDR3 sequence is 15 residues long. V was clipped by 8 bases and J by 2 bases; unmatched bases: 10. Germline values: CDR1 LGHNA, CDR2 YNFKEQ. The TCR originated in an adult in good health. This specimen was peripheral blood, taken on day 0 of MenACWY control vaccination. The V call is TRBV4-2, the J call TRBJ2-5; 8 nucleotides match TRBD1. CDR3 in amino acids: CASSRKGTGQETQYF. DNA of the CDR3: TGTGCCAGCTCACGCAAGGGGACAGGACAAGAGACCCAGTACTTC.